These 17 T cell receptor beta chains were sequenced from one sample in a study of CD4 and CD8 cells across lung adenocarcinoma regions. Each CDR3 protein is one row after TCRdb ran MiXCR on the PCR reads. The sample lists 25,000 or so distinct CDR3 sequences, over 40% occurring once. Sequenced sample: CD4+ T cells from the center of a lung tumor. These receptors all come from a male donor with lung adenocarcinoma. The CD4 and CD8 labels of this study may be unreliable.

A few counts support this clonotype. The chain is built from TRBV6-5 and TRBJ2-3; D is uncertain. V was pared by 6 bases and J by 6 bases, with 19 bases between. CDR1 is MNHEY and CDR2 is SVGAGI in the germline V gene. The CDR3 is 15 amino acids. The DNA for the CDR3 is TGTGCCAGCAGACTCCAGTCCGGAATTCCCGATACGCAGTATTTT. Protein sequence: CASRLQSGIPDTQYF.

Points on this clonotype: One end of the junction varies from germline; a read error may be responsible. The chain uses TRBV10-3 and TRBJ2-3, with D perhaps TRBD2 (6 bases). This CDR3 comprises 15 residues. Germline V CDR1 and CDR2: ENHRY, SYGVKD. CDR3 protein: CARSLQSGSTEAQFF. CDR3 coding DNA: TGTGCCCGGAGCCTCCAGTCCGGGAGCACAGAGGCGCAGTTTTTT.

V is TRBV6-2 or TRBV6-3 and J is TRBJ1-5; D ambiguous. CDR3 length: 14 amino acids. Trimming stripped 2 bases from V and 11 bases from J, with 16 bases between. Germline V gives CDR1 MNHEY, CDR2 SVGEGT. In DNA, the CDR3 is TGTGCCAGCAGTTACAGAATGGGGAGGGCCGCCCAGCATTTT. It yields the protein CASSYRMGRAAQHF.

By sample fraction, this clonotype is medium-sized. The V call is TRBV10-3, the J call TRBJ2-5; no definite D call. V lost 8 bases and J 6 bases, leaving 19 bases between the germline ends. CDR1 ENHRY and CDR2 SYGVKD come from the germline V gene. The CDR3 is 14 amino acids. The CDR3 is CAIAFLTGAKTQYF. The CDR3 DNA is TGTGCCATCGCTTTTTTGACGGGCGCGAAGACCCAGTACTTC.

This clonotype was picked up many times. The gene calls are TRBV27 and TRBJ1-1, with TRBD1 identical over 7 bases. V lost 5 bases and J lost 1; bases outside the gene matches: 10. CDR3 length equals 16 residues. Germline-derived CDR1 and CDR2 are MNHEY and SMNVEV (reference sequence). The CDR3 protein is CASSTGDYWGNTEAFF. In DNA form, the CDR3 reads TGTGCCAGCAGTACAGGGGATTACTGGGGGAACACTGAAGCTTTCTTT.

The chain joins TRBV28 to TRBJ2-3, with D possibly TRBD2 on 6 matching bases. The J call may be wrong; the DNA end is better matched by TRBJ2-7. Germline V gene lookup returns CDR1 MDHEN and CDR2 SYDVKM. This CDR3 spans 17 amino acids. CDR3 coding DNA: TGTGCCAGCAGTGCGGGGAACGGGGCGCTTGACCAAGATACGCAGTACTTC. This encodes CASSAGNGALDQDTQYF.

As for this clonotype: One end of the junction does not line up with germline, which may come from a read error. V and J are TRBV10-3 and TRBJ2-4, with TRBD1 matching 9 bases. The CDR3 runs 15 residues. Per the germline V gene, CDR1 is ENHRY and CDR2 is SYGVKD. The CDR3, as DNA: TGTGCCATCGCCCGGGGACAGGGAGCCACAAACATGCAGTACTTC. It codes for CAIARGQGATNMQYF.

This clonotype has ten or more counts. This chain uses TRBV10-1 with TRBJ2-1; 7 bases line up with TRBD2. This CDR3 contains 15 residues. Germline-derived CDR1 and CDR2 are WNHNN and SYGVQD (reference sequence). Trimming at V came to 2 bases and at J to 3 bases, leaving 4 bases not matched to a gene. The CDR3 sequence: CASSESLADYNEQFF. CDR3 in DNA: TGCGCCAGCAGTGAGAGCCTAGCGGACTACAATGAGCAGTTCTTC.

This clonotype is termed medium-sized (0.01 to 0.1%). The genes are TRBV27 and TRBJ2-1, with D tentatively TRBD1 (6 bases). Between the trimmed V and J ends, which lost 8 bases and 1 base, there was a span of 9 bases. The CDR3 runs to 13 residues. CDR1 and CDR2 (germline): MNHEY, SMNVEV (reference sequence). CDR3 loop: CASAGASYNEQFF. The CDR3 nucleotides are TGTGCCAGCGCAGGGGCGTCCTACAATGAGCAGTTCTTC.

By proportion, this clonotype is medium-sized (0.01 to 0.1%). The V gene is TRBV6-1, the J gene TRBJ2-1; 11 bases line up with TRBD2. J gave up 10 bases and V 5 bases, and 7 bases lay outside the gene matches. In germline, CDR1 is MNHNS, CDR2 SASEGT. The length of the CDR3 is 14 residues. This CDR3 reads CASSRSGRAREQFF. DNA of the CDR3: TGTGCCAGCAGTCGTAGCGGGAGGGCCAGGGAGCAGTTCTTC.

The chain has TRBV6-1 and TRBJ2-3; tentatively, D is TRBD2 (6 bases). V was shortened by 8 bases and J by 9 bases, with 27 bases between the two germline ends. Germline CDR1 MNHNS, CDR2 SASEGT. The CDR3 covers 16 residues. DNA for the CDR3: TGTGCCAGCCGCTTCCTGGGGGGAGGACCAAAAGACACGCAGTATTTT. It encodes CASRFLGGGPKDTQYF.

This clonotype was found many times. This chain uses TRBV27 with TRBJ2-4; D possibly corresponds to TRBD2 (6 bases). CDR1 is MNHEY, CDR2 SMNVEV, per germline (reference sequence). CDR3 length: 15 amino acids. Trimming took 7 bases from V and 6 from J, leaving 19 bases between them. The CDR3 here is CASTNLGGEGNIQYF. The DNA for the CDR3 is TGTGCCAGCACCAACCTCGGCGGGGAAGGAAACATTCAGTACTTC.

Many counts were recorded for this clonotype. The rearrangement links TRBV27 to TRBJ2-7, with D perhaps matching TRBD1 or TRBD2 (5 bases each). CDR3 length: 15 amino acids. Germline assignment: CDR1 MNHEY and CDR2 SMNVEV (reference sequence). Trimming pared 4 bases from V and 3 bases from J, leaving 16 bases between. This CDR3 reads CASSSRDAAHYEQYF. The DNA of the CDR3 is TGTGCCAGCAGTTCCCGGGACGCCGCCCACTACGAGCAGTACTTC.

This clonotype showed up just a few times. It is likely a read error, because the conserved phenylalanine at the end of the CDR3 is missing. No DNA is shown, since the ends of the CDR3 on it are uncertain; the CDR3 is the one TCRdb lists. The genes are TRBV6-1 and TRBJ2-1; the table's D call TRBD1 went unverified against the DNA. CDR1 MNHNS and CDR2 SASEGT come from the germline V gene. The CDR3 is 9 amino acids in total, end residues counted. CDR3 amino acids: CASSVSRVP.

The chain joins TRBV28 to TRBJ2-3, with D hard to call. The CDR3 runs 15 residues. The V gene lost 6 bases and the J gene lost 1 base, with 14 bases spanning the gap. Looked up from germline, CDR1 is MDHEN and CDR2 is SYDVKM. The CDR3 nucleotides are TGTGCCAGCAGCCCAACGAGCACAGGCACAGATACGCAGTATTTT. It specifies CASSPTSTGTDTQYF.

V and J are TRBV30 and TRBJ1-5; D gene uncertain. CDR3 length equals 13 residues. CDR1 and CDR2 (germline): GTSNPN, SVGIG (reference sequence). Trimming shortened V by 4 bases and J by 3 bases, and 10 bases separated the two germline ends. CDR3 nucleotides: TGTGCCTGGAAAGACCAGGCCAATCAGCCCCAGCATTTT. Protein product: CAWKDQANQPQHF.

This clonotype has a count of ten or more. The genes are TRBV6-5 and TRBJ1-3; D is unresolved. Germline assignment: CDR1 MNHEY and CDR2 SVGAGI. There are 13 residues in the CDR3. Trimming took 2 bases from V and 14 from J, leaving 16 bases between them. Here the CDR3 reads CASSYAKGLPVYF. In DNA form, the CDR3 reads TGTGCCAGCAGTTACGCGAAAGGGCTCCCTGTATATTTT.